One and the same sample provided the 18 T cell receptor beta chains below, sequenced in a study of cytomegalovirus exposure and HLA in healthy donors. Using immunoSEQ multiplex PCR, the repertoire was profiled, and TCRdb retains in-frame clones only, with some absent. This table holds 210,000 or so clones, 85% to 90% found once. Sequencing used PBMCs. The receptors originated from a woman aged 18 to 35 in good health and CMV-seronegative.

This chain joins TRBV29-1 and TRBJ1-4; 7 positions match TRBD1. Germline CDR1 SQVTM, CDR2 ANQGSEA. The CDR3 has 15 amino acids. Trimming removed 4 bases from V and 7 bases from J; junction bases left unmatched: 12. CDR3 protein: CSVVLTGVGVEKLFF. In DNA form, the CDR3 reads TGCAGCGTTGTCCTCACAGGGGTTGGGGTTGAAAAACTGTTTTTT.

This sequence joins TRBV5-8 and TRBJ1-4, with TRBD1 matching over 11 bases. This CDR3 comprises 17 residues. V lost 0 bases, J lost 7 bases, and 8 bases stayed unmatched. The germline V gene has CDR1 SGHTS and CDR2 YDEGEE. The CDR3, as DNA: TGTGCCAGCAGCTTGGGGACAGGGGGCACGATTATTGAAAAACTGTTTTTT. This codes for CASSLGTGGTIIEKLFF.

The CDR3, as DNA: TGTGCCAGCAGCGTCCAAGGGACAGCGATTTATGGCTACACCTTC. Translation: CASSVQGTAIYGYTF. The chain employs TRBV7-8 and TRBJ1-2; TRBD1 aligns across 7 bases. The CDR3 contains 15 residues. Germline lookup yields CDR1 SGHVS and CDR2 FQNEAQ. Germline trimming cut 5 bases from V and 5 bases from J; bases unmatched to any gene: 11.

V gene TRBV28 combines with J gene TRBJ1-2; TRBD1 agrees at 8 bases. J was trimmed by 0 bases and V by 6 bases; bases with no gene match: 9. Germline assignment: CDR1 MDHEN and CDR2 SYDVKM. This CDR3 region has 16 residues. The CDR3 DNA sequence: TGTGCCAGCAGGCCTCAGACAGGGGTCGCTAACTATGGCTACACCTTC. Protein product: CASRPQTGVANYGYTF.

In this sample, this clone turned up once. The chain joins TRBV4-1 to TRBJ1-1, with D maybe TRBD1 (6 bases). Between the trimmed V and J ends, which lost 1 base and 0 bases, there was a span of 9 bases. The length of the CDR3 is 15 residues. Germline CDR1 is MGHRA and CDR2 is YSYEKL. The CDR3 region is CASSQVGQMNTEAFF. The CDR3, as DNA: TGCGCCAGCAGCCAAGTAGGACAGATGAACACTGAAGCTTTCTTT.

V usage is TRBV27 and J usage is TRBJ1-5; maybe TRBD1 (6 bases). From germline, CDR1 is MNHEY and CDR2 SMNVEV (reference sequence). The CDR3 sequence is 16 residues long. The V gene lost 3 bases and the J gene lost 3 bases, with 15 bases spanning the gap. The chain's CDR3 is CASSLTDRQFNQPQHF. DNA for the CDR3: TGTGCCAGCAGTTTGACCGACAGGCAATTCAATCAGCCCCAGCATTTT.

The rearrangement links TRBV2 to TRBJ2-7, with D possibly matching TRBD1 (6 bases). V shed 6 bases and J shed 7 bases, with 16 bases lying between them. The CDR3 loop spans 13 amino acids. From germline, CDR1 is SNHLY and CDR2 FYNNEI. CDR3 DNA: TGTGCCAGCAGGAAAAATACAGGGACGGAGCAGTACTTC. This translates into CASRKNTGTEQYF.

The genes are TRBV7-6 and TRBJ2-5, with D possibly matching TRBD1 (6 bases). The CDR3 consists of 15 residues. V lost 5 bases and J 0 bases, leaving 13 bases between the germline ends. Per the germline V gene, CDR1 is SGHVS and CDR2 is FNYEAQ. DNA of the CDR3: TGTGCCAGCAGCCCGGCCGGGACAAACCAAGAGACCCAGTACTTC. Its translation: CASSPAGTNQETQYF.

The V gene is TRBV7-9, the J gene TRBJ1-2; D gene ambiguous. Per germline, CDR1 SEHNR and CDR2 FQNEAQ (reference sequence). V was pared by 6 bases and J by 8 bases, with 16 bases between. CDR3 length: 13 amino acids. CDR3 in amino acids: CASRGSAMGGYTF. The DNA for the CDR3 is TGTGCCAGCAGGGGGAGCGCCATGGGAGGCTACACCTTC.

The chain employs TRBV6-6 and TRBJ2-1, with 7 bases lining up with TRBD1. The CDR3 is 16 amino acids. J was trimmed by 6 bases and V by 1 base; bases with no gene match: 9. The germline CDR1 and CDR2 sequences are MNHNY and SVGAGI (reference sequence). The CDR3 region is CASSYLDGRQGNEQFF. CDR3 DNA: TGTGCCAGCAGTTACTTGGATGGGCGACAGGGCAATGAGCAGTTCTTC.

J is TRBJ2-3 and V is TRBV25-1; D possibly corresponds to TRBD2 (6 bases). This CDR3 spans 16 amino acids. V was trimmed by 3 bases and J by 1 base, leaving 14 bases between them. The germline V gene encodes CDR1 MGHDK and CDR2 SYGVNS. The DNA for the CDR3 is TGTGCCAGCAGTGAGGGGTCGGGAGTAGGCACAGATACGCAGTATTTT. Its translation is CASSEGSGVGTDTQYF. Variable domain in full (rest from reference TRBV25-1 and TRBJ2-3): EADIYQTPRYLVIGTGKKITLECSQTMGHDKMYWYQQDPGMELHLIHYSYGVNSTEKGDLSSESTVSRIRTEHFPLTLESARPSHTSQYLCASSEGSGVGTDTQYFGPGTRLTVL.

The chain links TRBV9 to TRBJ2-1, with D possibly TRBD1 on 5 matching bases. The germline V gene has CDR1 SGDLS and CDR2 YYNGEE. V lost 3 bases and J 8 bases, leaving 15 bases between the germline ends. This CDR3 has 14 residues. The CDR3 here is CASSGRNPRDEQFF. The CDR3, as DNA: TGTGCCAGCAGCGGTCGTAACCCCAGGGATGAGCAGTTCTTC.

This chain connects TRBV19 to TRBJ2-7; TRBD1 aligns across 8 bases. Unmatched junction bases numbered 6, after V lost 8 bases and J lost 0 bases. The CDR3 is made up of 14 amino acids. Germline CDR1 is LNHDA and CDR2 is SQIVND (reference sequence). The CDR3 protein is CASSRDRNSYEQYF. In DNA form, the CDR3 reads TGTGCCAGTTCCCGGGACAGGAACTCCTACGAGCAGTACTTC.

The chain is built from TRBV5-1 and TRBJ1-1; weak D call: TRBD1 (5 bases). CDR1 is SGHRS and CDR2 is YFSETQ in the germline V gene. Trimming took 0 bases from V and 1 from J, leaving 10 bases between them. This CDR3 spans 15 amino acids. CDR3 coding DNA: TGCGCCAGCAGCTTGGAACCAGGGTCGAACACTGAAGCTTTCTTT. Its translation: CASSLEPGSNTEAFF.

This sequence joins TRBV28 and TRBJ2-3, with 8 bases matching TRBD2. Germline CDR1 is MDHEN and CDR2 is SYDVKM. The V segment lost 5 bases and the J segment 4 bases; nucleotides outside the gene matches: 11. CDR3 length equals 16 residues. The CDR3 nucleotides are TGTGCCAGCAGTAAAGGACTAGCAACGTACCCAGATACGCAGTATTTT. Protein: CASSKGLATYPDTQYF.

The chain uses TRBV11-2 and TRBJ1-5, with a tentative D call TRBD1 (5 bases). V was shortened by 1 base and J by 1 base, with 8 bases between the two germline ends. Germline V gene sequence: CDR1 SGHAT, CDR2 FQNNGV. The CDR3 has 15 amino acids. In DNA, the CDR3 is TGTGCCAGCAGCTTAGCAGGGTTGAGCAATCAGCCCCAGCATTTT. Its protein is CASSLAGLSNQPQHF.

The J gene is TRBJ1-2, the V gene TRBV6-5, with 7 bases lining up with TRBD1. CDR3 length: 14 amino acids. J was trimmed by 8 bases and V by 0 bases; bases with no gene match: 6. Per germline, CDR1 MNHEY and CDR2 SVGAGI. CDR3: CASSYSGQRVGYTF. The CDR3, as DNA: TGTGCCAGCAGTTACTCGGGACAGAGAGTAGGCTACACCTTC.

The chain couples TRBV18 to TRBJ1-2; a possible D gene is TRBD1 (6 bases). Germline V gene sequence: CDR1 KGHSH, CDR2 LQKENI. The CDR3 runs 14 residues. The ends were cut back, 6 bases at V and 6 bases at J, with 17 bases in the middle. CDR3 residues: CASSPGRGFHGYTF. CDR3 coding DNA: TGTGCCAGCTCCCCCGGCAGGGGATTTCATGGCTACACCTTC.